This T cell receptor (beta chain) was profiled in a study of cytomegalovirus exposure and HLA in healthy donors (dated by TCRdb to 2016 to 2017). Background on the whole study: In an earlier analysis of 587 of the donors, less than 350 Gb of sequence data and approximately 100 million unique TCR beta sequences from some 170 million T cells were reported. An early release that covered some 640 HLA-typed donors contained about 300 gigabases of sequencing data and 65 million to 100 million unique TCR sequences. The number of typed donors differed by locus: about 629-630 for A, B, C, DRB1 and DQB1; 522 for DQA1; around 580 for DPA1; and around 450 for DPB1. To predict cytomegalovirus infection status, the study combined high-throughput TCR immunosequencing, statistical association of individual TCRs with disease status, and machine learning. Donor age, sex, ethnicity and CMV serostatus were collected together with the repertoire data. Among a few hundred genotyped donors of the cohort, an average of approximately 240,000 unique TCR beta nucleotide sequences were sequenced per donor, roughly 20% of them non-productive. The study aimed to test whether cataloging public T cell receptors could reveal signatures of past pathogen exposure. Besides the first cohort of around 670 subjects, a separate validation cohort made up of over a hundred different subjects was used. All discovery cohort repertoires had been generated on a single sequencing platform. To study patterns of TCR occurrence, a later analysis re-analyzed previously published TCR beta repertoires from around 660 donors and added high-resolution HLA genotyping. Of the approximately 370 genotyped donors, 70% to 90% were placed in the genetic ancestry cluster associated with self-reported Caucasian donors. Class I and class II HLA loci were covered by the typing at four-digit resolution. A handful of DR-DQ haplotypes were handled as single units for association and clustering because linkage in the cohort was strong. The later analysis used no new phenotypic data to find candidate immune exposures, relying instead on TCR beta sequences and their occurrence across donors. An earlier analysis of approximately 630 of the donors applied high-throughput TCR beta sequencing to assess whether each TCR beta V gene segment acted as functional or pseudogenic. A later genetic analysis took genome-wide SNP genotypes for about three fifths of the roughly 670 donors and used that subset as a discovery cohort. The study used immunosequencing to profile the T cell repertoires of more than 650 subjects and linked those repertoires to cytomegalovirus serostatus. The investigation overall reported the following: V-gene and J-gene trimming of TCR beta chains was associated with a missense DCLRE1C variant in a later genetic analysis, and the association was replicated in an independent cohort. Fewer than 20 rarely observed V segments, including chromosome 9 orphons, were excluded from the earlier analysis of approximately 600 of the donors because counts were too low. Roughly uniform sequencing depth across donors was assumed in presence/absence analyses, although this assumption may not hold. The study gave a list of under 200 TCR beta chains associated with cytomegalovirus. Linkage disequilibrium might explain the correlated functional status among segregating V segments, but an unknown experimental factor could not be ruled out. According to a later analysis, parvovirus B19, influenza, CMV and Epstein-Barr virus appeared linked to several top co-occurrence clusters. The cohort was sequenced for TCR beta chains only, and without alpha or paired-chain data the features that could be detected were limited. A further reported finding was that TCR beta sequences accurately predicted the HLA-A and HLA-B alleles for most subjects in the first cohort. It was suggested by the authors that the approach could potentially be generalized to other disease states and immunological phenotypes. A few of the identified cytomegalovirus-associated TCR beta chains were confirmed in vitro to be specific for cytomegalovirus antigens. Specific HLA alleles were associated with roughly 17,000 TCR beta sequences at a false discovery rate of 0.05 in a later analysis. In a later analysis, HLA-associated TCR beta chains were found to be more clonally expanded and to have lower generation probabilities than equally common non-associated chains. An earlier analysis of around 600 of the donors showed that most TCR beta V segments appeared in productive rearrangements either about 90% or about 30% of the time, which broadly matched IMGT annotations. Because HLA typing was missing for some donors at each locus, association tests included only the typed subset. The 87-base-pair reads could not distinguish some IMGT-functional V segments, including TRBV6-2 and TRBV6-3, so those segments were excluded. Compared with the roughly 700-donor mean, donors in an Asian-associated ancestry cluster had fewer N-insertions in productive TCRs, according to a later genetic analysis. Immune exposure information for the cohort was limited to CMV serostatus. In both the original and validation cohorts, the classifier was reported to diagnose cytomegalovirus status with high specificity and sensitivity. Most TCR sequences were observed very rarely across donors, whereas some public TCRs were present in many individuals. In a later analysis, TCR association rates were found to vary across HLA loci, with the most associated TCRs seen for DRB1 alleles and the fewest for HLA-C alleles. A group of highly shared sequence variants was considered likely to be a technical artifact of the sequencing pipeline. When HLA alleles, especially DR and DQ, strongly co-occurred, TCR associations were difficult to assign to individual alleles. Most CMV-associated TCR beta chains appeared to be HLA-restricted in a later analysis, and the HLA associations seemed to be driven largely by CMV exposure.

The cohort comprised around 700 healthy bone marrow donors. At the time of sampling, every cohort member was nominally healthy, though immune exposures that went unrecorded were likely present. The donor tested CMV seropositive and was one of the 289 seropositive cohort members. Each donor provided a peripheral blood sample, and peripheral blood mononuclear cells were used for TCR beta sequencing. The Qiagen DNeasy Blood Extraction Kit was used to extract genomic DNA from the blood cell samples. CDR1 and CDR2 are read off the germline V gene as MDHEN and SYDVKM. Trimming leaves V shorter by 11 bases and J shorter by 3 bases, with the junction holding 6 bases beyond the gene matches. Spanning cysteine to phenylalanine, the CDR3 consists of 13 amino acids. Only the CDR3 DNA is retained, 39 bases long and in frame from the first base. In the case of this clone: It lacks a known antigen. No clone much larger than this one lies a single base away; base qualities are absent.

Library construction relied on the immunoSEQ multiplex PCR assay. A mixture of 60 forward primers for TCR Vbeta segments and 13 reverse primers for TCR Jbeta segments was used in the multiplex PCR. Amplification of the CDR3 region of rearranged TCR beta genes was performed with a multiplex PCR assay on genomic DNA. The amplified TCR beta libraries were sequenced on the Illumina HiSeq System as 87-base-pair reads. From the authors' description of their analysis: A later analysis tallied roughly 78 million unique TCR beta chains across the 610 or so repertoires, and around 9.9 million of those chains were shared by two or more donors. To remove PCR and sequencing errors, raw reads were error-corrected and collapsed into unique sequences using a nearest-neighbor algorithm that merged closely related sequences. Alignment of CDR3 sequences to IMGT reference sequences was used to assign V, D and J gene segments. For a sequence to be retained, a match of at least six nucleotides was required to both a V gene segment and a J gene segment. Rearrangements were classified as productive when the CDR3 lacked stop codons and remained in frame with V and J, and all other rearrangements were classified as non-productive. CDR3 was defined according to IMGT convention as the region running from the second conserved V-encoded cysteine to the conserved J-encoded phenylalanine. The earlier analysis of about 500 of the donors excluded sequences that lacked an unambiguous match to a single V gene segment. In an earlier analysis of roughly 600 of the donors, a V segment was called functional when productive rearrangements were above 56.7%, and segregating when the standard deviation between donors exceeded 5%. To diagnose cytomegalovirus status from the catalog of TCR beta chain sequences, a statistical classification framework was built. V and J gene assignment, in a later analysis, came from comparing TCR nucleotide sequences with IMGT/GENE-DB human TR gene sequences. Using the TCRdist pipeline, a later analysis assigned CDR3 sequences along with most-parsimonious VDJ recombination scenarios. In a later analysis, each TCR beta chain was defined by its CDR3 amino acid sequence together with its V-gene family, and reads lacking a unique V-gene family were excluded. In a later analysis, fewer than 600 highly shared, low-generation-probability nucleotide sequences were removed to address suspected cross-contamination and a sequencing artifact. In a later analysis, a clonal expansion index for each public chain was calculated from normalized within-repertoire ranks of inferred template counts. In a later analysis, generation probabilities were computed using a VDJ recombination model fitted to out-of-frame rearrangements, and the results were checked against IGoR. Hypergeometric tests were used in a later analysis to score TCR-TCR, TCR-HLA and TCR-CMV co-occurrence, with a repertoire-size bias correction applied to the TCR pairs. To estimate false discovery rates, a later analysis permuted the HLA or CMV assignments 20 times. In a later analysis, co-occurring TCRs were grouped using DBSCAN, with TCRdist sequence similarity added in when clustering inside HLA-allele-positive subsets. Co-occurrence clustering excluded repertoires with fewer than 30,000 or more than 120,000 public chains, plus five with anomalous nucleotide sharing. What TCRdb holds here is the immuneACCESS table cut down to in-frame rearrangements. Part of the clones is not present; checked against another copy, under half of the missing clones reflect an unresolved V gene, and the others are unexplained. V, J and clone size derive from that table, while D and trimming were established from the DNA sequence. In this sample the table shows around 70,000 clones, 65% to 80% of which occur a single time. The biggest ten clones account for 12% of the sample.

The sequenced material came from PBMCs. This clonotype originated in a male donor in good health and CMV-seropositive. The rearrangement joined TRBV28 to TRBJ2-2, with 7 middle bases fitting TRBD1. CDR3 protein: CASRQGHTGELFF. Here is the DNA: TGTGCCTCCCGACAGGGCCACACCGGGGAGCTGTTTTTT.